These 26 T cell receptor beta chains came from one sample sequenced in a study of blood T cell repertoires in COVID-19. Measured with immunoSEQ multiplex PCR; TCRdb has only the in-frame clones, and not every one. Here the sample spans roughly 390,000 clones, roughly 86% being singletons. The sample taken for sequencing was peripheral blood. These receptors originate from a woman aged 25 to 39 with COVID-19, enrolled during active disease.

This clone was counted between two and nine times. V and J are TRBV11-2 and TRBJ2-7; tentative D call: TRBD2 (6 bases). The CDR3 spans 17 residues. V was cut by 1 base and J by 1 base, with 17 bases left in between. Germline CDR1 and CDR2: SGHAT and FQNNGV. CDR3 in amino acids: CASSLGDSGPLSYEQYF. The CDR3 region has the DNA TGTGCCAGCAGCTTAGGCGATAGCGGCCCCTTATCCTACGAGCAGTACTTC.

The V call is TRBV28, the J call TRBJ1-6; D call uncertain. CDR1 is MDHEN and CDR2 is SYDVKM in the germline V gene. The ends were cut back, 1 base at V and 9 bases at J, with 10 bases in the middle. The CDR3 loop spans 14 amino acids. The CDR3 is CASSLYRVRSPLHF. CDR3 coding DNA: TGTGCCAGCAGTTTATACCGGGTCCGTTCACCCCTCCACTTT.

This clone was picked up one time. J is TRBJ2-3 and V is TRBV30, with TRBD1 matching 7 bases. V lost 1 base, J lost 2 bases, and 6 bases stayed unmatched. The CDR3 covers 15 residues. Germline V CDR1 and CDR2: GTSNPN, SVGIG (reference sequence). The CDR3: CAWSDGTAYTDTQYF. The CDR3 DNA reads as TGTGCCTGGAGTGACGGGACAGCCTACACAGATACGCAGTATTTT.

The rearrangement uses TRBV10-3 and TRBJ2-5; 9 nucleotides line up with TRBD1. The V and J ends lost 2 bases and 4 bases, in that order; junction bases with no gene match: 5. Germline V gives CDR1 ENHRY, CDR2 SYGVKD. The CDR3 runs to 15 residues. The CDR3 region is CAISEPDRGVETQYF. Here the CDR3 DNA reads TGTGCCATCAGTGAGCCGGACAGGGGTGTAGAGACCCAGTACTTC.

The V and J genes are TRBV5-4 and TRBJ2-6, with TRBD1 as a possible D gene (5 bases). Germline lookup yields CDR1 SGHNT and CDR2 YYREEE (reference sequence). The V end lost 9 bases, the J end lost 3 bases, and 13 bases lay between the germline ends. This CDR3 has 14 amino acids. The chain's CDR3 is CATAQGYGANVLTF. CDR3 DNA sequence: TGTGCCACTGCGCAGGGCTATGGGGCCAACGTCCTGACTTTC.

The J gene is TRBJ2-1, the V gene TRBV7-9, with 9 nucleotides matching TRBD1. The CDR3 is 16 residues long. Losses at the gene ends were 5 bases for V and 5 bases for J; bases not matched to a gene: 10. From germline, CDR1 is SEHNR and CDR2 FQNEAQ (reference sequence). The CDR3: CASSLTPGQGDNEQFF. CDR3 in DNA: TGTGCCAGCAGCCTAACACCGGGACAGGGCGACAATGAGCAGTTCTTC.

The J gene is TRBJ2-5, the V gene TRBV6-5; D possibly corresponds to TRBD1 (6 bases). Germline assignment: CDR1 MNHEY and CDR2 SVGAGI. Trimming took 5 bases from V and 1 from J, leaving 11 bases between them. The CDR3 runs 14 residues. The CDR3 DNA follows: TGTGCCAGCAGTACAGGGTTTACCCAAGAGACCCAGTACTTC. Protein product: CASSTGFTQETQYF.

This chain joins TRBV3-1 (or the pseudogene TRBV3-2) and TRBJ2-7, with TRBD2 as a possible D gene (6 bases). The CDR3 is 14 residues long. Germline assignment: CDR1 LGHDT and CDR2 YNNKEL (reference sequence). V lost 4 bases and J 0 bases, leaving 10 bases between the germline ends. CDR3: CASSPQDYSYEQYF. The CDR3 nucleotides read TGTGCCAGCAGCCCCCAGGACTACTCCTACGAGCAGTACTTC.

This chain links TRBV28 with TRBJ2-7; 10 bases map to TRBD2. V was clipped by 4 bases and J by 1 base; unmatched bases: 4. In germline, CDR1 is MDHEN, CDR2 SYDVKM. This CDR3 region has 15 residues. DNA of the CDR3: TGTGCCAGCAGTTCCCCTAGCGGGAGTTCCTACGAGCAGTACTTC. This gives the protein CASSSPSGSSYEQYF.

This sequence joins TRBV30 and TRBJ2-7; D is unresolved. The CDR3 has 13 amino acids. Trimming pared 7 bases from V and 7 bases from J, leaving 20 bases between. The germline V gene has CDR1 GTSNPN and CDR2 SVGIG (reference sequence). Here the CDR3 DNA reads TGTGCCTCTTCGAGGCACTCGTTCGGGGAGCAGTACTTC. It is translated as CASSRHSFGEQYF.

A few counts support this clone. The rearrangement joins TRBV24-1 to TRBJ2-1; no definite D call. The V end was cut by 4 bases, the J end by 3 bases, with 15 bases between. CDR1 is KGHDR and CDR2 is SFDVKD in the germline V gene. The CDR3 has 16 residues. CDR3 in DNA: TGTGCCACCAGTGAGACTCAGACCCCGGACTACAATGAGCAGTTCTTC. This sequence encodes CATSETQTPDYNEQFF.

The chain uses TRBV29-1 and TRBJ1-2; D is possibly TRBD1 (5 bases). Germline lookup yields CDR1 SQVTM and CDR2 ANQGSEA. The CDR3 runs to 12 residues. V lost 1 base, J lost 7 bases, and 10 bases lay in between. The CDR3 protein is CSVEAQGLGYTF. The DNA for the CDR3 is TGCAGCGTTGAAGCGCAGGGCCTTGGCTACACCTTC.

The rearrangement links TRBV7-6 to TRBJ2-2; D unresolved. Per the germline V gene, CDR1 is SGHVS and CDR2 is FNYEAQ. The germline V and J ends were trimmed by 1 base and 5 bases, with 17 bases remaining between them. CDR3 length: 17 residues. The CDR3 sequence: CASSLGGHGGWTGELFF. The CDR3 DNA follows: TGTGCCAGCAGCTTAGGTGGGCACGGTGGATGGACCGGGGAGCTGTTTTTT.

The chain links TRBV7-8 to TRBJ2-7, with D tentatively TRBD2 (5 bases). CDR1 is SGHVS and CDR2 is FQNEAQ in the germline V gene. This CDR3 has 15 amino acids. Trimming took 0 bases from V and 6 from J, leaving 15 bases between them. This CDR3 is CASSLAESVRGEQYF. The CDR3 DNA sequence: TGTGCCAGCAGCTTAGCGGAGTCAGTTCGGGGCGAGCAGTACTTC.

The J gene is TRBJ2-7, the V gene TRBV7-9, with 12 positions matching TRBD2. The germline V gene encodes CDR1 SEHNR and CDR2 FQNEAQ (reference sequence). The CDR3 totals 13 residues. J was trimmed by 3 bases and V by 8 bases; bases with no gene match: 2. The chain's CDR3 is CASLTSGGYEQYF. CDR3 nucleotide sequence: TGTGCCAGCCTGACTAGCGGGGGCTACGAGCAGTACTTC.

The V gene is TRBV4-2, the J gene TRBJ2-7; 10 bases fit TRBD2. The CDR3 sequence is 16 residues long. V trimming: 1 base; J trimming: 1 base; junction bases outside the gene matches: 4. Germline V CDR1 and CDR2: LGHNA, YNFKEQ. The CDR3 region has the DNA TGTGCCAGCAGCCAAGGGACTAGCGGATTTTCCTACGAGCAGTACTTC. It encodes CASSQGTSGFSYEQYF.

This clone occurred once. The rearrangement joins TRBV11-2 to TRBJ2-5; no firm D call. Germline assignment: CDR1 SGHAT and CDR2 FQNNGV. V was cut by 8 bases and J by 1 base, with 5 bases left in between. The CDR3 is made up of 11 amino acids. The CDR3 is CASGRQETQYF. The CDR3 DNA reads TGTGCCAGCGGGCGCCAAGAGACCCAGTACTTC.

The chain recombines TRBV7-8 with TRBJ2-2; no firm D call. The ends were cut back, 3 bases at V and 4 bases at J, with 9 bases in the middle. Germline V gives CDR1 SGHVS, CDR2 FQNEAQ. The CDR3 has 14 residues. The CDR3 spells CASSLPQITGELFF. The CDR3 nucleotides read TGTGCCAGCAGCTTGCCGCAGATCACCGGGGAGCTGTTTTTT.

The rearrangement joins TRBV30 to TRBJ1-1; D is unclear. Trimming shortened V by 4 bases and J by 0 bases, and 9 bases separated the two germline ends. The CDR3 has 13 amino acids. CDR1 GTSNPN and CDR2 SVGIG come from the germline V gene (reference sequence). This CDR3 is CAWTPLVNTEAFF. CDR3 DNA sequence: TGTGCCTGGACTCCTCTCGTGAACACTGAAGCTTTCTTT.

V and J are TRBV7-2 and TRBJ2-1, with 7 bases aligning to TRBD2. Germline assignment: CDR1 SGHTA and CDR2 FQGNSA. The CDR3 contains 15 residues. V lost 3 bases, J lost 7 bases, and 9 bases stayed unmatched. This CDR3 is CASSLRGPSGNEQFF. The CDR3 DNA reads TGTGCCAGCAGCTTGAGAGGGCCTAGCGGAAATGAGCAGTTCTTC.

The J gene is TRBJ2-7, the V gene TRBV5-6, with D tentatively TRBD2 (5 bases). Trimming took 4 bases from V and 2 from J, leaving 19 bases between them. This CDR3 contains 16 residues. CDR1 SGHDT and CDR2 YYEEEE come from the germline V gene. The CDR3 loop is CASSRGPHRGTYEQYF. CDR3 bases: TGTGCCAGCAGCCGAGGTCCACACCGGGGAACCTACGAGCAGTACTTC. Full variable domain (remainder filled in from reference TRBV5-6 and TRBJ2-7): DAGVTQSPTHLIKTRGQQVTLRCSPKSGHDTVSWYQQALGQGPQFIFQYYEEEERQRGNFPDRFSGHQFPNYSSELNVNALLLGDSALYLCASSRGPHRGTYEQYFGPGTRLTVT.

V usage is TRBV30 and J usage is TRBJ1-2; weak D call: TRBD1 (5 bases). This CDR3 spans 13 amino acids. The ends were cut back, 4 bases at V and 6 bases at J, with 15 bases in the middle. From germline, CDR1 is GTSNPN and CDR2 SVGIG (reference sequence). The CDR3 DNA sequence: TGTGCCTGGAAGCTCCAGGGCGGAAATGGCTACACCTTC. Its translation: CAWKLQGGNGYTF.

The genes are TRBV7-6 and TRBJ2-2, with D possibly matching TRBD2 (6 bases). V was shortened by 5 bases and J by 1 base, with 11 bases between the two germline ends. Germline-derived CDR1 and CDR2 are SGHVS and FNYEAQ. The CDR3 sequence is 15 residues long. The CDR3 region is CASSPRLGNTGELFF. CDR3 nucleotides: TGTGCCAGCAGCCCCCGACTAGGGAACACCGGGGAGCTGTTTTTT.

The chain couples TRBV7-9 to TRBJ1-1, with 7 positions matching TRBD1. The CDR3 totals 15 residues. Trimming took 4 bases from V and 6 from J; bases not matched to a gene: 11. CDR1 and CDR2 from the germline V gene are SEHNR and FQNEAQ (reference sequence). In nucleotides, the CDR3 is TGTGCCAGCAGCTCACCTAGCCAGGGGGTCCCTGAAGCTTTCTTT. This sequence encodes CASSSPSQGVPEAFF.

The V gene is TRBV19, the J gene TRBJ2-7, with TRBD2 matching over 10 bases. The germline V gene has CDR1 LNHDA and CDR2 SQIVND (reference sequence). The length of the CDR3 is 16 residues. V lost 5 bases, J lost 3 bases, and 10 bases stayed unmatched. The CDR3 region has the DNA TGTGCCAGTAGTTCCCAGACTAGCGGGCGCCGCTACGAGCAGTACTTC. As protein: CASSSQTSGRRYEQYF.

CDR3 loop: CATSDFQDGYTF. The CDR3 DNA is TGTGCCACCAGTGATTTTCAGGATGGCTACACCTTC. The genes are TRBV24-1 and TRBJ1-2; D not resolved. The germline gives CDR1 KGHDR, CDR2 SFDVKD. V shed 1 base and J shed 6 bases, with 5 bases lying between them. The CDR3 loop spans 12 amino acids.